This T cell receptor (beta chain) was sequenced for a study of T cells in Graves' hyperthyroidism and ophthalmopathy. Study outcomes and limitations: Most clonotypes expanded in the thyroid (above 0.001) were also present in blood. Ophthalmopathy, as predicted by the model, came a median 6.5 months after the prediction.

The junction had 7 bases not matched to a gene; V was cut back by 2 bases and J by 3 bases. Germline V gene sequence: CDR1 MNHEY, CDR2 SMNVEV (reference sequence). The CDR3 totals 15 residues. As for this clonotype: Its target is not known.

Ophthalmopathy patients had Clinical Activity Score at least 3, NOSPECS grade at least 4, duration under 3 months. Regions amplified from RNA transcripts were the TCR beta CDR3 regions. A set of HTBI primers served as the primers for a first-round RT-PCR of the TCR CDR3. MiXCR, applied by TCRdb to the multiplex PCR reads, yields one record per CDR3 protein. This sample has 350,000 to 450,000 distinct CDR3 sequences; about an eighth occur once, and the top ten carry around 28%. V usage is TRBV27 and J usage is TRBJ2-7; 7 nucleotides match TRBD2. Sequences were obtained from blood. The TCR sequence derives from a man in his fifties with Graves' ophthalmopathy. This CDR3 reads CASSLMGRGDYEQYF. Here the CDR3 DNA reads TGTGCCAGCAGTTTAATGGGGAGGGGCGACTACGAGCAGTACTTC.